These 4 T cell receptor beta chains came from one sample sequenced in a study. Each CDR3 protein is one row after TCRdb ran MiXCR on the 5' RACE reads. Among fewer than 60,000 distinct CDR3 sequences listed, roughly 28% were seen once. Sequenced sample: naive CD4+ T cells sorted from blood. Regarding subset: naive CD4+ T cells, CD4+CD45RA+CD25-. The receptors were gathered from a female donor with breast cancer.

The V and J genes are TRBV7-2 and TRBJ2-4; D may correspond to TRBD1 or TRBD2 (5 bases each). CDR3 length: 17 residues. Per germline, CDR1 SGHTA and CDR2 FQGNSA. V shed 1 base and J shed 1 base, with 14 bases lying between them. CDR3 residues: CASSLGGGNRAKNIQYF. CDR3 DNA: TGTGCCAGCAGCTTAGGTGGGGGTAATAGGGCCAAAAACATTCAGTACTTC.

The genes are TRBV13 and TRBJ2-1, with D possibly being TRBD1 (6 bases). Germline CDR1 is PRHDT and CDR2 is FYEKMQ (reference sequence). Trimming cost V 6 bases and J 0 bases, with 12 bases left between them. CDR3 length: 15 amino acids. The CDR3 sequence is CASRRGTISYNEQFF. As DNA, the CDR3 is TGTGCCAGCAGGCGTGGGACAATCTCCTACAATGAGCAGTTCTTC.

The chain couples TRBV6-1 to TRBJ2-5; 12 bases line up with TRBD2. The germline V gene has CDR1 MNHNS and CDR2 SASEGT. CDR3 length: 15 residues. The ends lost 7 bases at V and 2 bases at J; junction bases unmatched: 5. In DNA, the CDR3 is TGTGCCAGCATTGGACTAGCGGGAACTCAAGAGACCCAGTACTTC. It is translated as CASIGLAGTQETQYF.

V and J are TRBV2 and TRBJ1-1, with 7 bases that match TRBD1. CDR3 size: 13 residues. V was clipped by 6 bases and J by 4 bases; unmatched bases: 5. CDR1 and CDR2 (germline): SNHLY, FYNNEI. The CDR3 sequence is CASSDRVSTEAFF. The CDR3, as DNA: TGTGCCAGCAGCGACAGGGTTAGCACTGAAGCTTTCTTT.